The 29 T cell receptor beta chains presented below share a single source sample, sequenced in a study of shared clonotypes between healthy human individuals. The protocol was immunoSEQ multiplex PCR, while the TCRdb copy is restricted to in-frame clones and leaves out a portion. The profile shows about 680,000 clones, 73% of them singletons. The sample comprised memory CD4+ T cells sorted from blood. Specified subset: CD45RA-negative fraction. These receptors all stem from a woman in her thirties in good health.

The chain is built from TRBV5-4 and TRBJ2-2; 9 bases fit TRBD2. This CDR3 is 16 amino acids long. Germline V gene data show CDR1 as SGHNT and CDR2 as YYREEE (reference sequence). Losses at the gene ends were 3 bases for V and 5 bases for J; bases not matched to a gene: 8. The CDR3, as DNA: TGTGCCAGCAGCTCGGTTAGCGGGAGTCGTACCGGGGAGCTGTTTTTT. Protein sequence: CASSSVSGSRTGELFF.

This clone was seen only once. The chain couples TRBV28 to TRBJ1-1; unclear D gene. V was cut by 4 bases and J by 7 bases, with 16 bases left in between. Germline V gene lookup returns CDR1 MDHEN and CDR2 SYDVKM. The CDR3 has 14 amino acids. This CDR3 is CASSSTSHSIEAFF. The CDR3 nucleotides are TGTGCCAGCAGTTCCACTTCCCACTCTATTGAAGCTTTCTTT. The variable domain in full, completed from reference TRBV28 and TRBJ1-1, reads DVKVTQSSRYLVKRTGEKVFLECVQDMDHENMFWYRQDPGLGLRLIYFSYDVKMKEKGDIPEGYSVSREKKERFSLILESASTNQTSMYLCASSSTSHSIEAFFGQGTRLTVV.

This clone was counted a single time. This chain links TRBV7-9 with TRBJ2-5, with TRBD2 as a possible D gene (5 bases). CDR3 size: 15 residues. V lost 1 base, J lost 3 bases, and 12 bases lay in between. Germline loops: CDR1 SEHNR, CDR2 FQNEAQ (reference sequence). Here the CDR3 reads CASSLGRDSKETQYF. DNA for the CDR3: TGTGCCAGCAGCTTAGGTCGGGATTCTAAAGAGACCCAGTACTTC. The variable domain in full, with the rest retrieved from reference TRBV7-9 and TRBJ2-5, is DTGVSQNPRHKITKRGQNVTFRCDPISEHNRLYWYRQTLGQGPEFLTYFQNEAQLEKSRLLSDRFSAERPKGSFSTLEIQRTEQGDSAMYLCASSLGRDSKETQYFGPGTRLLVL.

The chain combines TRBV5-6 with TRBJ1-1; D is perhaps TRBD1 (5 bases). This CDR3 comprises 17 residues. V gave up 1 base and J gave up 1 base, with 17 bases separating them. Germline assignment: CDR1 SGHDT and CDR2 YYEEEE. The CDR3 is CASSLLEGPRANTEAFF. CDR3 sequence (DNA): TGTGCCAGCAGCTTGTTGGAGGGACCCAGGGCGAACACTGAAGCTTTCTTT.

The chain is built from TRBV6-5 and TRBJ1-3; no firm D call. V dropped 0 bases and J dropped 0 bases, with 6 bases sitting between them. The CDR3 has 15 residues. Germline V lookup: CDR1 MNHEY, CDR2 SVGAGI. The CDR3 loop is CASSYSPSSGNTIYF. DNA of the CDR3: TGTGCCAGCAGTTACTCTCCGAGCTCTGGAAACACCATATATTTT.

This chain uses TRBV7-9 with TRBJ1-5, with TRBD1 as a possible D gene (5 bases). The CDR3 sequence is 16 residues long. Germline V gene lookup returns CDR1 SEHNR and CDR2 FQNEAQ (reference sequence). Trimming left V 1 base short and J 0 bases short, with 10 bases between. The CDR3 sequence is CASSLGGRDSNQPQHF. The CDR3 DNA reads TGTGCCAGCAGCTTAGGCGGCAGGGATAGCAATCAGCCCCAGCATTTT.

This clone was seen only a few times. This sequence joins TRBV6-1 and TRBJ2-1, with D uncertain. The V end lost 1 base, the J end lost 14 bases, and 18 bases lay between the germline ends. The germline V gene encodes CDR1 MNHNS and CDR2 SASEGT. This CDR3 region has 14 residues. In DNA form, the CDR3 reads TGTGCCAGCAGTGAAGACACCCGGTCTCTCTTTAAGTTCTTC. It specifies CASSEDTRSLFKFF.

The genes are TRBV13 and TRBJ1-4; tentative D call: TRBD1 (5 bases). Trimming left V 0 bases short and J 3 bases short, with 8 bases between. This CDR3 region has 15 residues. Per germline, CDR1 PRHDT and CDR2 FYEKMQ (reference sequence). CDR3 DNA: TGTGCCAGCAGCTTAGGAGCAGGGCCTAATGAAAAACTGTTTTTT. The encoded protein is CASSLGAGPNEKLFF. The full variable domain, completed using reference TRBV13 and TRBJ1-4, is AAGVIQSPRHLIKEKRETATLKCYPIPRHDTVYWYQQGPGQDPQFLISFYEKMQSDKGSIPDRFSAQQFSDYHSELNMSSLELGDSALYFCASSLGAGPNEKLFFGSGTQLSVL.

The CDR3, as DNA: TGTGCCAGCAGTGGGTCAGCCCAAGAGACCCAGTACTTC. Translating gives CASSGSAQETQYF. The V and J genes are TRBV2 and TRBJ2-5; unclear D gene. The CDR3 extends over 13 amino acids. CDR1 is SNHLY and CDR2 is FYNNEI in the germline V gene. V was trimmed by 4 bases and J by 1 base, leaving 7 bases between them.

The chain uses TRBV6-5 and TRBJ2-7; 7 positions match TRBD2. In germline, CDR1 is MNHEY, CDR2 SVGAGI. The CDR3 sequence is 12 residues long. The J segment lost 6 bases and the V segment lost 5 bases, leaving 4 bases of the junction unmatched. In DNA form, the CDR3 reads TGTGCCAGCAGTCGTGCGGGGGTCGAGCAGTACTTC. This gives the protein CASSRAGVEQYF.

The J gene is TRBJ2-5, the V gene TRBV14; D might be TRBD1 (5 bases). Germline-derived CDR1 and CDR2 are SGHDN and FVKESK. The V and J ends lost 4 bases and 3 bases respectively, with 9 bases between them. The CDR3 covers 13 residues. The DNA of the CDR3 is TGTGCCAGCAGCCGACAGAATGAAGAGACCCAGTACTTC. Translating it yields CASSRQNEETQYF.

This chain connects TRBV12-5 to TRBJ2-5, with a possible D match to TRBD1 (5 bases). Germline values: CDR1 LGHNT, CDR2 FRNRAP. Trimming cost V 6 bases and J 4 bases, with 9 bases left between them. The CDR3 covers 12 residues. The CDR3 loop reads CASGWQGETQYF. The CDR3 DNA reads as TGTGCTAGTGGATGGCAGGGAGAGACCCAGTACTTC.

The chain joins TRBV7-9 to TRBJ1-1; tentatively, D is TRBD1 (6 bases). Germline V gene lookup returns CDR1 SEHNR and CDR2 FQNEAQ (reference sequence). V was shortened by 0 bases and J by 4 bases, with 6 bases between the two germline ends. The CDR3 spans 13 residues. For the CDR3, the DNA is TGTGCCAGCAGCTTAGCGGGGGCCACTGAAGCTTTCTTT. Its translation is CASSLAGATEAFF.

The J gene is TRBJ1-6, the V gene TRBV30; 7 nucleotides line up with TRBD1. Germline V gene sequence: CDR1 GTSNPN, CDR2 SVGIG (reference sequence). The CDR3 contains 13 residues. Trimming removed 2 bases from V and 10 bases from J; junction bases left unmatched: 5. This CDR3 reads CAWSRQGGSPLHF. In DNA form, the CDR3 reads TGTGCCTGGAGTCGGCAGGGGGGCTCACCCCTCCACTTT. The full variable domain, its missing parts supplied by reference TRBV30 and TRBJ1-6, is SQTIHQWPATLVQPVGSPLSLECTVEGTSNPNLYWYRQAAGRGLQLLFYSVGIGQISSEVPQNLSASRPQDRQFILSSKKLLLSDSGFYLCAWSRQGGSPLHFGNGTRLTVT.

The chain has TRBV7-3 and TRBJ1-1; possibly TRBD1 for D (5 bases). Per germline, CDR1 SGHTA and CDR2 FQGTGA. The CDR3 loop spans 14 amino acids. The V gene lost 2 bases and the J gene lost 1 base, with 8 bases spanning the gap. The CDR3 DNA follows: TGTGCCAGCAGCTTACAGGGCGGGAACACTGAAGCTTTCTTT. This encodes CASSLQGGNTEAFF.

CDR3 protein: CASSFGYEQYF. For the CDR3, the DNA is TGTGCCAGCAGCTTCGGCTACGAGCAGTACTTC. The V and J genes are TRBV6-5 and TRBJ2-7; D call uncertain. This CDR3 has 11 residues. Germline-derived CDR1 and CDR2 are MNHEY and SVGAGI. Trimming shortened V by 6 bases and J by 3 bases, and 6 bases separated the two germline ends.

The chain's CDR3 is CASSLSDISTDTQYF. In DNA form, the CDR3 reads TGTGCCAGCAGTTTATCGGACATTAGCACAGATACGCAGTATTTT. This chain connects TRBV28 to TRBJ2-3, with D perhaps TRBD1 (5 bases). Germline loops: CDR1 MDHEN, CDR2 SYDVKM. The CDR3 length is 15 residues. V gave up 1 base and J gave up 0 bases, with 8 bases separating them.

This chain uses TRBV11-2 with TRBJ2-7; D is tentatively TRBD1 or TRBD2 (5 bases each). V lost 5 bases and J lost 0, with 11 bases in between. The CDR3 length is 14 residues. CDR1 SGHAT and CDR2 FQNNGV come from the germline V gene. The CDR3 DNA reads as TGTGCCAGCAGCCGGGCCGGGACCTCCTACGAGCAGTACTTC. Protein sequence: CASSRAGTSYEQYF.

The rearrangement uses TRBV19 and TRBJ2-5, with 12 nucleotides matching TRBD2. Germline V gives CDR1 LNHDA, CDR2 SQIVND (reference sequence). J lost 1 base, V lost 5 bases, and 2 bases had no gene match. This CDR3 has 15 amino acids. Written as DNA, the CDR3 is TGTGCCAGTAGTCGGACTAGCGGGGCCCAAGAGACCCAGTACTTC. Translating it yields CASSRTSGAQETQYF.

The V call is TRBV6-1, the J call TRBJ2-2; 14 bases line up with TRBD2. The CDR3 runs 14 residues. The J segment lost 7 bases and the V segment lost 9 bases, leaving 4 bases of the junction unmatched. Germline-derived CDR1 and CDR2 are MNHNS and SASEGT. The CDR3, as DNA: TGTGCCAGTCCGGGACTAGCGGGAGTCGGGGAGCTGTTTTTT. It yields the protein CASPGLAGVGELFF.

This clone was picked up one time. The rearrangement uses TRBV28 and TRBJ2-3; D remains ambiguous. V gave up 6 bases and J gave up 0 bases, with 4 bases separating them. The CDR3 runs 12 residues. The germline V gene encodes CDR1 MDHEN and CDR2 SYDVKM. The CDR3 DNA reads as TGTGCCAGCAGACGGAGCACAGATACGCAGTATTTT. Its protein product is CASRRSTDTQYF. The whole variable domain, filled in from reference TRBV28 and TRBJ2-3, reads DVKVTQSSRYLVKRTGEKVFLECVQDMDHENMFWYRQDPGLGLRLIYFSYDVKMKEKGDIPEGYSVSREKKERFSLILESASTNQTSMYLCASRRSTDTQYFGPGTRLTVL.

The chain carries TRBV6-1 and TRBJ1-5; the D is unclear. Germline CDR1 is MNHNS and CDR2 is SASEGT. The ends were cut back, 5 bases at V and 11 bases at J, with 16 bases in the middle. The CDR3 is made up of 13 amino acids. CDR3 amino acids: CASSRTEPKSQHF. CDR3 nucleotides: TGTGCCAGCAGTAGGACGGAGCCAAAGTCCCAGCATTTT.

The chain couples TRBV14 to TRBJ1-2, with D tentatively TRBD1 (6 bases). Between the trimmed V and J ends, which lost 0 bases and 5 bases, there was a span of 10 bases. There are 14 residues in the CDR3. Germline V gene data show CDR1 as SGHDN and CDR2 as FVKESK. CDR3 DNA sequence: TGTGCCAGCAGCCAAGATCCACAGGGTTATGGCTACACCTTC. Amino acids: CASSQDPQGYGYTF.

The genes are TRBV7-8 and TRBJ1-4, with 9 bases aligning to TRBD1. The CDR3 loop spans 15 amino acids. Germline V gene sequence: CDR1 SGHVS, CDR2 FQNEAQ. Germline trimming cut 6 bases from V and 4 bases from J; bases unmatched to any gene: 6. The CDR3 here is CASRSGQGLNEKLFF. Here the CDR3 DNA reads TGTGCCAGCAGATCGGGACAGGGCCTTAATGAAAAACTGTTTTTT.

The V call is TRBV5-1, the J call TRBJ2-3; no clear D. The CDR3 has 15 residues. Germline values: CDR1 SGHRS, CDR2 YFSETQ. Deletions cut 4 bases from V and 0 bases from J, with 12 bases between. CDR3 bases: TGCGCCAGCAGCCCAACACGAACTAGCACAGATACGCAGTATTTT. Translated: CASSPTRTSTDTQYF.

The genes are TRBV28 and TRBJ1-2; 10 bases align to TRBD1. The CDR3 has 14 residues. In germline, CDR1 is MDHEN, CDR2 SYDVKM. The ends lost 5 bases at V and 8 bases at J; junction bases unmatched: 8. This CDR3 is CASSPGQGGKGYTF. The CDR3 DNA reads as TGTGCCAGCAGTCCAGGACAGGGGGGGAAAGGCTACACCTTC.

The CDR3 region has the DNA TGCGCCAGCACCCCCGTGGGGGCGAGGCAGCCCCAGCATTTT. It encodes CASTPVGARQPQHF. The chain uses TRBV4-1 and TRBJ1-5, with D possibly being TRBD1 (6 bases). Trimming pared 7 bases from V and 7 bases from J, leaving 17 bases between. The germline gives CDR1 MGHRA, CDR2 YSYEKL. The CDR3 loop spans 14 amino acids.

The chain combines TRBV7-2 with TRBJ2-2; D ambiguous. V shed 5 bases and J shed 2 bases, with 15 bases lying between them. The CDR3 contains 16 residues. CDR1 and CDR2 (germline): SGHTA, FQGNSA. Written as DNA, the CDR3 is TGTGCCAGCAGCCTCATGGGGTCAGGCAACACCGGGGAGCTGTTTTTT. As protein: CASSLMGSGNTGELFF.

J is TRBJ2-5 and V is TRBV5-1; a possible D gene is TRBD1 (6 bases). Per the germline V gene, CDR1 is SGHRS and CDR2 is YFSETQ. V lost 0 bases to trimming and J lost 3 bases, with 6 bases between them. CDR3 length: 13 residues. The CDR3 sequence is CASSLGQEETQYF. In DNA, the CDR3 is TGCGCCAGCAGCTTGGGACAGGAAGAGACCCAGTACTTC.